Following are 6 T cell receptor beta chains from one sample sequenced in a study of radiation and T cells in renal cell carcinoma. Time point of the sample: blood 4 weeks post-SBRT, at nephrectomy. This sample's treatment: 15 Gy SBRT to primary tumor, nephrectomy 4 weeks later. Here immunoSEQ multiplex PCR was the method, and the copy in TCRdb shows in-frame clones only, minus some. The table lists 75,000 to 95,000 clones, 85% of them singletons, with roughly 10% in the top ten. The sample in question was blood, obtained from a patient whose treatment included radiotherapy and nephrectomy. The receptors were gathered from a man aged 50-59 years with renal cell carcinoma.

The V gene is TRBV4-2, the J gene TRBJ2-1; 13 bases agree with TRBD2. V was clipped by 2 bases and J by 8 bases; unmatched bases: 9. The CDR3 sequence is 17 residues long. CDR1 and CDR2 (germline): LGHNA, YNFKEQ. The CDR3 is CASSQKGTSGREDEQFF. CDR3 coding DNA: TGTGCCAGCAGCCAAAAAGGCACTAGCGGGAGGGAGGATGAGCAGTTCTTC.

The rearrangement links TRBV19 to TRBJ1-1, with D hard to call. This CDR3 has 13 residues. Trimming removed 7 bases at V and 1 base at J, with 10 bases between. CDR1 and CDR2 from the germline V gene are LNHDA and SQIVND (reference sequence). The CDR3 loop is CASNQLWNTEAFF. The CDR3 DNA sequence: TGTGCCAGTAATCAACTGTGGAACACTGAAGCTTTCTTT.

This clone was detected only once. This sequence joins TRBV9 and TRBJ2-1; maybe TRBD2 (6 bases). The CDR3 has 19 amino acids. CDR1 is SGDLS, CDR2 YYNGEE, per germline. Trimming cost V 0 bases and J 1 base, with 20 bases left between them. CDR3 sequence: CASSVAGVGGSESYNEQFF. The CDR3 coding sequence is TGTGCCAGCAGCGTAGCTGGGGTTGGGGGGAGCGAGTCCTACAATGAGCAGTTCTTC.

J is TRBJ1-2 and V is TRBV5-1, with D unresolved. V dropped 0 bases and J dropped 11 bases, with 11 bases sitting between them. The germline V gene encodes CDR1 SGHRS and CDR2 YFSETQ. The CDR3 totals 12 residues. CDR3 nucleotides: TGCGCCAGCAGCTTGGAAACATCTCGTTACACCTTC. Its translation: CASSLETSRYTF.

In this sample, this clone turned up once. This chain joins TRBV5-4 and TRBJ2-1; the D gene is possibly TRBD2 (7 bases). Trimming shortened V by 0 bases and J by 15 bases, and 19 bases separated the two germline ends. The germline V gene has CDR1 SGHNT and CDR2 YYREEE (reference sequence). The CDR3 spans 14 residues. CDR3 coding DNA: TGTGCCAGCAGCTTGGAGTCAGGGGAGGGTGTACTGTTCTTC. Protein product: CASSLESGEGVLFF. Using reference TRBV5-4 and TRBJ2-1 for the parts outside the CDR3, the full variable domain is ETGVTQSPTHLIKTRGQQVTLRCSSQSGHNTVSWYQQALGQGPQFIFQYYREEENGRGNFPPRFSGLQFPNYSSELNVNALELDDSALYLCASSLESGEGVLFFGPGTRLTVL.

The genes are TRBV19 and TRBJ2-2; TRBD2 might be the D (6 bases). Deletions cut 2 bases from V and 0 bases from J, with 16 bases between. In germline, CDR1 is LNHDA, CDR2 SQIVND (reference sequence). This CDR3 is 18 amino acids long. CDR3: CASSISGSEPSNTGELFF. For the CDR3, the DNA is TGTGCCAGTAGTATAAGCGGGTCGGAACCGTCGAACACCGGGGAGCTGTTTTTT.